One and the same sample provided the 28 T cell receptor beta chains below, sequenced in a study of blood T cell repertoires in COVID-19. Sequencing was performed with immunoSEQ multiplex PCR; in TCRdb, only in-frame clones are kept and a portion is missing. This table holds around 180,000 clones, about 86% found once. Sequences were obtained from peripheral blood. These receptors originate from a woman younger than 45 with active or convalescent COVID-19.

This chain uses TRBV7-8 with TRBJ2-2; possible D gene TRBD2, 7 bases. The germline V gene encodes CDR1 SGHVS and CDR2 FQNEAQ. The CDR3 loop spans 17 amino acids. V was pared by 4 bases and J by 4 bases, with 19 bases between. The chain's CDR3 is CASSSMVGGRVTGELFF. DNA of the CDR3: TGTGCCAGCAGCTCAATGGTGGGGGGGCGCGTCACCGGGGAGCTGTTTTTT. Complete variable domain (other parts from reference TRBV7-8 and TRBJ2-2): GAGVSQSPRYKVAKRGQDVALRCDPISGHVSLFWYQQALGQGPEFLTYFQNEAQLDKSGLPSDRFFAERPEGSVSTLKIQRTQQEDSAVYLCASSSMVGGRVTGELFFGEGSRLTVL.

The chain combines TRBV27 with TRBJ2-5, with a tentative D call TRBD2 (5 bases). CDR1 MNHEY and CDR2 SMNVEV come from the germline V gene (reference sequence). The CDR3 consists of 15 residues. V lost 2 bases and J lost 0, with 10 bases in between. As DNA, the CDR3 is TGTGCCAGCAGTTTAAGGACGGGGTACCAAGAGACCCAGTACTTC. Its protein product is CASSLRTGYQETQYF.

The CDR3 nucleotides read TGCGCCAGCAGCTGGGGACAGGGTGGGGGCTACACCTTC. Its protein product is CASSWGQGGGYTF. The chain combines TRBV5-1 with TRBJ1-2; 9 bases are a match to TRBD1. CDR3 length equals 13 residues. Germline V gives CDR1 SGHRS, CDR2 YFSETQ. J was trimmed by 8 bases and V by 3 bases; bases with no gene match: 5.

This chain uses TRBV15 with TRBJ2-1; 10 bases fit TRBD1. The CDR3 is made up of 18 amino acids. The J segment lost 4 bases and the V segment lost 4 bases, leaving 13 bases of the junction unmatched. Germline V CDR1 and CDR2: LNHNV, YYDKDF (reference sequence). The CDR3 loop is CATSKSDRGTTRYNEQFF. For the CDR3, the DNA is TGTGCCACCAGCAAGTCGGACAGGGGGACCACTCGTTACAATGAGCAGTTCTTC. The variable domain in full, with the rest retrieved from reference TRBV15 and TRBJ2-1, is DAMVIQNPRYQVTQFGKPVTLSCSQTLNHNVMYWYQQKSSQAPKLLFHYYDKDFNNEADTPDNFQSRRPNTSFCFLDIRSPGLGDTAMYLCATSKSDRGTTRYNEQFFGPGTRLTVL.

The rearrangement links TRBV19 to TRBJ2-1; no firm D call. The CDR3 runs to 16 residues. The germline V and J ends were trimmed by 6 bases and 0 bases, with 15 bases remaining between them. Germline-derived CDR1 and CDR2 are LNHDA and SQIVND (reference sequence). This CDR3 is CASRRLGDNSYNEQFF. The CDR3 DNA reads as TGTGCCAGTAGGAGGTTAGGTGATAACTCCTACAATGAGCAGTTCTTC.

The chain employs TRBV19 and TRBJ2-3; maybe TRBD2 (5 bases). V was pared by 3 bases and J by 6 bases, with 13 bases between. The CDR3 is made up of 14 amino acids. Germline CDR1 is LNHDA and CDR2 is SQIVND (reference sequence). CDR3 DNA: TGTGCCAGTAGTATGGCGGGCGTTTTGGATACGCAGTATTTT. The encoded protein is CASSMAGVLDTQYF.

This chain connects TRBV3-1 (or the pseudogene TRBV3-2) to TRBJ2-1; D perhaps matches TRBD1 (6 bases). Germline V gene data show CDR1 as LGHDT and CDR2 as YNNKEL (reference sequence). With 4 bases removed from V and 6 bases from J, the gap between germline ends came to 13 bases. CDR3 length equals 14 residues. The CDR3 nucleotides read TGTGCCAGCAGCCGTCTACTAGGGGGCAATGAGCAGTTCTTC. The encoded protein is CASSRLLGGNEQFF.

V gene TRBV12-3 or TRBV12-4 combines with J gene TRBJ2-1; TRBD1 might be the D (5 bases). There are 12 residues in the CDR3. V lost 3 bases and J 12 bases, leaving 12 bases between the germline ends. The CDR3 loop reads CASSFGHSGQFF. CDR3 DNA sequence: TGTGCCAGCAGTTTCGGACATTCGGGGCAGTTCTTC.

The rearrangement joins TRBV18 to TRBJ2-1; 10 bases fit TRBD1. From germline, CDR1 is KGHSH and CDR2 LQKENI. V trimming: 4 bases; J trimming: 6 bases; junction bases outside the gene matches: 9. The CDR3 has 16 amino acids. The CDR3 protein is CASSHLDRGSGNEQFF. CDR3 nucleotides: TGTGCCAGCTCACACCTGGACAGGGGGTCTGGCAATGAGCAGTTCTTC.

This chain connects TRBV13 to TRBJ2-7, with TRBD2 matching 10 bases. V trimming: 4 bases; J trimming: 6 bases; junction bases outside the gene matches: 9. Germline assignment: CDR1 PRHDT and CDR2 FYEKMQ (reference sequence). This CDR3 contains 15 residues. This CDR3 is CASSSLAGEGGEQYF. The CDR3 bases are TGTGCCAGCAGCTCCCTAGCGGGAGAAGGCGGCGAGCAGTACTTC.

The gene calls are TRBV12-3 or TRBV12-4 and TRBJ2-5; D gene ambiguous. V shed 4 bases and J shed 1 base, with 4 bases lying between them. CDR3 length: 12 residues. The CDR3 loop is CASSSSQETQYF. In nucleotides, the CDR3 is TGTGCCAGCAGTTCCTCCCAAGAGACCCAGTACTTC.

The chain couples TRBV28 to TRBJ2-7; weak D call: TRBD1 (6 bases). Trimming shortened V by 3 bases and J by 1 base, and 13 bases separated the two germline ends. The CDR3 contains 15 residues. The germline V gene has CDR1 MDHEN and CDR2 SYDVKM. CDR3 loop: CASSFSLGTSYEQYF. CDR3 nucleotide sequence: TGTGCCAGCAGTTTTTCGTTAGGGACATCCTACGAGCAGTACTTC.

This clone was found a few times. The chain is built from TRBV7-9 and TRBJ2-7; D perhaps matches TRBD1 (7 bases). The V gene's germline CDR1 is SEHNR and CDR2 FQNEAQ (reference sequence). The V end lost 4 bases, the J end lost 4 bases, and 17 bases lay between the germline ends. This CDR3 has 15 amino acids. CDR3 sequence: CASSSRGDSSYEQYF. Here the CDR3 DNA reads TGTGCCAGCAGCTCGAGGGGGGACAGTAGTTACGAGCAGTACTTC. The entire variable domain, with the rest obtained from reference TRBV7-9 and TRBJ2-7, is as follows: DTGVSQNPRHKITKRGQNVTFRCDPISEHNRLYWYRQTLGQGPEFLTYFQNEAQLEKSRLLSDRFSAERPKGSFSTLEIQRTEQGDSAMYLCASSSRGDSSYEQYFGPGTRLTVT.

The chain couples TRBV25-1 to TRBJ1-2, with a tentative D call TRBD1 (6 bases). The germline V gene encodes CDR1 MGHDK and CDR2 SYGVNS. V dropped 6 bases and J dropped 5 bases, with 13 bases sitting between them. The CDR3 sequence is 13 residues long. CDR3 in amino acids: CASSRGGSYGYTF. CDR3 coding DNA: TGTGCCAGCAGCAGGGGAGGGTCATATGGCTACACCTTC.

The chain couples TRBV6-6 to TRBJ1-1; the D gene is possibly TRBD1 (6 bases). The ends were cut back, 4 bases at V and 3 bases at J, with 18 bases in the middle. Looked up from germline, CDR1 is MNHNY and CDR2 is SVGAGI (reference sequence). The CDR3 sequence is 16 residues long. CDR3 amino acids: CASSSHPRGAHTEAFF. The CDR3, as DNA: TGTGCCAGCAGTTCCCACCCCCGGGGGGCTCACACTGAAGCTTTCTTT.

The genes are TRBV2 and TRBJ2-3; possibly TRBD2 for D (6 bases). V gave up 7 bases and J gave up 0 bases, with 23 bases separating them. CDR3 length: 18 amino acids. The germline gives CDR1 SNHLY, CDR2 FYNNEI. The CDR3 reads CASTTPGTPHSSTDTQYF. The CDR3 nucleotides read TGTGCCAGCACCACGCCTGGGACTCCCCACTCTAGCACAGATACGCAGTATTTT.

The CDR3 DNA is TGTGCCAGCAGCGATCCGCGGGCAGCCACAAAAAGCTCCTACAATGAGCAGTTCTTC. Protein product: CASSDPRAATKSSYNEQFF. J is TRBJ2-1 and V is TRBV9; tentative D call: TRBD2 (5 bases). The CDR3 extends over 19 amino acids. Deletions cut 3 bases from V and 0 bases from J, with 22 bases between. Germline CDR1 reads SGDLS; CDR2 reads YYNGEE.

J is TRBJ2-5 and V is TRBV30, with unresolved D. Germline V gene lookup returns CDR1 GTSNPN and CDR2 SVGIG (reference sequence). V was shortened by 0 bases and J by 4 bases, with 9 bases between the two germline ends. The CDR3 totals 13 residues. The CDR3 spells CAWSVRVGETQYF. CDR3 sequence (DNA): TGTGCCTGGAGTGTACGGGTGGGAGAGACCCAGTACTTC.

This clone was counted between two and nine times. The rearrangement links TRBV10-1 to TRBJ2-1, with TRBD1 matching over 7 bases. The CDR3 loop spans 11 amino acids. In germline, CDR1 is WNHNN, CDR2 SYGVQD (reference sequence). The V and J ends lost 6 bases and 11 bases, in that order; junction bases with no gene match: 4. CDR3 sequence: CASSPGQQQFF. CDR3 coding DNA: TGCGCCAGCAGCCCGGGACAGCAGCAGTTCTTC.

This clone was counted only a few times. J is TRBJ2-5 and V is TRBV7-2; 8 bases map to TRBD2. Germline V gene sequence: CDR1 SGHTA, CDR2 FQGNSA. CDR3 size: 14 residues. The trim removed 1 base at V and 5 bases at J, leaving 3 bases unmatched. The CDR3 nucleotides read TGTGCCAGCAGCTTAGGTCCGGGAGGGGAGACCCAGTACTTC. As protein: CASSLGPGGETQYF.

This clone was seen a handful of times. This chain connects TRBV2 to TRBJ1-3; no reliable D call. The V gene's germline CDR1 is SNHLY and CDR2 FYNNEI. Between the trimmed V and J ends, which lost 6 bases and 4 bases, there was a span of 7 bases. The CDR3 spans 12 residues. CDR3 DNA sequence: TGTGCCAGCAGGCAACAGGGAAACACCATATATTTT. Its protein is CASRQQGNTIYF.

The chain joins TRBV7-9 to TRBJ2-1; 11 bases are shared with TRBD2. The germline CDR1 and CDR2 sequences are SEHNR and FQNEAQ (reference sequence). The V segment lost 6 bases and the J segment 4 bases; nucleotides outside the gene matches: 14. The CDR3 runs 18 residues. CDR3 amino acids: CASSSTSGGPLSYNEQFF. The CDR3 DNA sequence: TGTGCCAGCAGTTCTACTAGCGGGGGCCCCCTCTCATACAATGAGCAGTTCTTC.

The sample holds one count of this clone. The gene calls are TRBV7-2 and TRBJ1-1; tentative D call: TRBD1 (5 bases). Per germline, CDR1 SGHTA and CDR2 FQGNSA. CDR3 size: 15 residues. Between the trimmed V and J ends, which lost 4 bases and 3 bases, there was a span of 15 bases. The chain's CDR3 is CASSSWTPGDTEAFF. Written as DNA, the CDR3 is TGTGCCAGCAGCTCGTGGACTCCGGGGGACACTGAAGCTTTCTTT. The whole variable domain, remainder taken from reference TRBV7-2 and TRBJ1-1, is GAGVSQSPSNKVTEKGKDVELRCDPISGHTALYWYRQSLGQGLEFLIYFQGNSAPDKSGLPSDRFSAERTGGSVSTLTIQRTQQEDSAVYLCASSSWTPGDTEAFFGQGTRLTVV.

This clone was picked up a small number of times. This chain links TRBV21-1 with TRBJ1-5; the DNA was not used to check the table's D call, TRBD1. TRBV21-1 is an annotated pseudogene. The length of the CDR3 is 18 residues. The CDR3 DNA reads as TGTGCCAGAAGCAAAACACCTAGGGGGACAGCCACGAATCAGCCCCAGCATTTT. It encodes CARSKTPRGTATNQPQHF.

This clone was detected once. V and J are TRBV12-5 and TRBJ2-7; 10 positions agree with TRBD2. V shed 2 bases, J shed 3 bases, and the junction held 4 bases outside the gene matches. Per the germline V gene, CDR1 is LGHNT and CDR2 is FRNRAP. The CDR3 contains 15 residues. CDR3 region: CASGLSGTSDYEQYF. For the CDR3, the DNA is TGTGCTAGTGGTTTGTCCGGGACTAGCGACTACGAGCAGTACTTC.

The chain combines TRBV7-2 with TRBJ2-7; 7 nucleotides line up with TRBD2. V was pared by 6 bases and J by 3 bases, with 5 bases of the junction left unmatched. The CDR3 extends over 13 amino acids. Per germline, CDR1 SGHTA and CDR2 FQGNSA. The CDR3 is CASRPSGNYEQYF. CDR3 nucleotides: TGTGCCAGCAGACCTAGCGGAAACTACGAGCAGTACTTC.

V and J are TRBV7-2 and TRBJ1-1; 10 positions match TRBD1. CDR1 and CDR2 (germline): SGHTA, FQGNSA. J lost 4 bases, V lost 5 bases, and 7 bases had no gene match. The CDR3 extends over 15 amino acids. CDR3 in DNA: TGTGCCAGCAGCCCCTTTAGGACAGGGGGCACTGAAGCTTTCTTT. Protein product: CASSPFRTGGTEAFF.

This sequence joins TRBV19 and TRBJ2-3; TRBD1 aligns across 7 bases. CDR1 and CDR2 (germline): LNHDA, SQIVND (reference sequence). V was pared by 7 bases and J by 3 bases, with 1 base of the junction left unmatched. CDR3 length equals 12 residues. Here the CDR3 reads CASTDRTDTQYF. In nucleotides, the CDR3 is TGTGCCAGTACGGACAGGACAGATACGCAGTATTTT.